This T cell receptor beta chain was captured in a study of Graves' ophthalmopathy and Graves' hyperthyroidism listed by TCRdb under 2018. Regarding the research as a whole: Hyperthyroidism was considered stable if no progression to ophthalmopathy occurred within 18 months of follow-up. In about 6 hyperthyroidism patients, the T-cell repertoire of thyroid tissue was compared with the T-cell repertoire of blood. To explore V-J signatures that distinguish ophthalmopathy from hyperthyroidism, a discovery set of 100 patients was enrolled, made up of about 40 with ophthalmopathy and under 65 with stable hyperthyroidism. Following sample collection, hyperthyroidism patients were given methimazole at a starting dose of 30 mg daily, and ophthalmopathy patients were given high-dose intravenous methylprednisolone. The study used signatures of the TCR beta repertoire to tell Graves' ophthalmopathy apart from Graves' hyperthyroidism and to predict which patients would progress to ophthalmopathy. In total, approximately 130 blood samples were TCR-sequenced: some 43 ophthalmopathy, roughly 80 hyperthyroidism and approximately 17 hyperthyroidism-to-ophthalmopathy patients. An independent validation cohort comprised 18 to 20 hyperthyroidism patients and about 16 patients who later progressed from hyperthyroidism to ophthalmopathy. Study-wide findings and limitations: In cross-validation, the 13-signature model distinguished ophthalmopathy from stable hyperthyroidism with 85% to 90% sensitivity and about 84% specificity, and in the test set the corresponding values were approximately 80% and 68%. In validation, the model predicted ophthalmopathy progression with about 71% sensitivity and about 73% specificity; roughly 12 predicted patients were CT-confirmed with GO in a median of roughly 6.8 months. Most expanded thyroid clonotypes with a frequency above 0.001 also appeared in blood, which suggests that blood repertoires may reflect the immune response in the thyroid. No statistical method was used to set the sample size in advance, and the investigators knew which group each participant was assigned to.

As concerns this clonotype: Its antigen target is currently unknown. No base quality information exists; no much larger clone differs at one position.

The CDR3 sequence holds 13 residues, the cysteine and phenylalanine included. Of all the DNA, just the CDR3 is kept, 39 bases in frame from base 1. CDR1 and CDR2 were assigned from the germline V gene as MNHEY and SVGAGI. The trim is 4 bases for V and 7 bases for J, with a gap of 12 bases between the germline ends. Hyperthyroidism patients were newly diagnosed, were aged 18 to 65 years, and had a disease duration under 2 months. Patients with other autoimmune diseases, uncontrolled infections, pregnancy or lactation were excluded from the study. Diagnosis relied on clinical symptoms, serum thyroxine, TRAb, thyroid ultrasound and orbital computed tomography. Total RNA was extracted with Trizol reagent and quality-checked on an Agilent 2100 Bioanalyzer. TCR beta CDR3 regions were amplified from RNA transcripts for repertoire sequencing. The first round of RT-PCR was done with HTBI primers and the Qiagen OneStep RT-PCR kit, and was followed by a second round of multiplex PCR, then size selection and purification. Libraries were sequenced on an Illumina HiSeq2000 using paired-end 100 bp reads. The original pipeline was this. SOAPnuke was used for read processing, and reads with adapters, uncalled bases, a mean Phred below 15, or no exact constant-primer or identifier match were discarded. COPE v1.2.5 was used to merge the high-quality paired reads. Each unique nucleotide sequence was defined as a clonotype, and clonotypes were aligned to IMGT TRB V, D and J references with MiTCR v1.1. The analysis was limited to V-J combinations with a frequency above 0.0001, which together covered over 98% of repertoires. A TCR clonal expansion and chaos score per V-J combination was defined as the ratio of F50 clonal expansion to chaos observed in the TCRdist matrix. Features were reduced by Welch's t-statistics and random forest to approximately 13 V-J combinations, which fed a naive Bayes classifier. Thyroid-blood repertoire similarity was quantified with the Morisita-Horn index. TCRdb's own reprocessing of the public reads used fastp at Q25 and MiXCR and kept productive beta chains. One record per CDR3 amino acid sequence lists the most common genes and DNA. Clone size and V and J calls follow TCRdb, not the original study. The sample includes around 1.1 million distinct CDR3 sequences, with about 35% observed a single time. The top ten constitute around 10% of the sample.

Sequencing was carried out using peripheral blood or thyroid tissue (not recorded which). The TCR comes from an adult man with Graves' hyperthyroidism. The rearrangement joined TRBV6-5 to TRBJ2-3, with TRBD2 perhaps the D gene, on 6 matching bases. The CDR3 corresponds to CASSSPSVYTQYF. The DNA is TGTGCCAGCAGTTCACCTAGCGTGTATACGCAGTATTTT.